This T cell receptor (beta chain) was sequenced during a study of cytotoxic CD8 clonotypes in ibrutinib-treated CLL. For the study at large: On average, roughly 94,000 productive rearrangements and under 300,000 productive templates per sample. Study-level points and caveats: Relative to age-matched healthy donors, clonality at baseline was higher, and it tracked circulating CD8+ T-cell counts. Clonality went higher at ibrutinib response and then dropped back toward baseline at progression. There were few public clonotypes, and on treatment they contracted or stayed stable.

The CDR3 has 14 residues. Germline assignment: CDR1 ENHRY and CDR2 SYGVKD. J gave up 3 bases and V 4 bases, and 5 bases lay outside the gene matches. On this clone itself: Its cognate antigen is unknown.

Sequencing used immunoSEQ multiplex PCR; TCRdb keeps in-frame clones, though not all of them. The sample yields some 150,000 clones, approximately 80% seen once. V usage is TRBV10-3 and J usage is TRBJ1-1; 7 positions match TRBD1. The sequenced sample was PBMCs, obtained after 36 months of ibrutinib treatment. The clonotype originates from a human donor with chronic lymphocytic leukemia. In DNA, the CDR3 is TGTGCCATCAGTGGGACAGGTGGGGACACTGAAGCTTTCTTT. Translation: CAISGTGGDTEAFF.